This T cell receptor (beta chain) stems from a study of T cell clones after liver transplantation. Study observations and caveats: Post-transplant, graft-donor-reactive CD4 TCRbeta sequences in blood dropped significantly in most of the 8 subjects.

Germline lookup yields CDR1 SGHRS and CDR2 YFSETQ. Deletions cut 2 bases from V and 0 bases from J, with 9 bases between. The CDR3 has 16 amino acids. Regarding this clone: Its matching antigen is unknown.

Sequencing was performed with immunoSEQ multiplex PCR; in TCRdb, only in-frame clones are kept and a portion is missing. The data show about 74,000 clones, 80% seen once. This rearrangement joins TRBV5-1 to TRBJ2-6; no definite D call. Here the sequenced sample was CD4+ T cells from blood, taken before liver transplant. The sequence derives from a human donor who received a liver transplant. The CDR3 DNA is TGCGCCAGCAGCTTTATAGCCGCCTCTGGGGCCAACGTCCTGACTTTC. Protein: CASSFIAASGANVLTF. The variable domain in full, completed from reference TRBV5-1 and TRBJ2-6, reads KAGVTQTPRYLIKTRGQQVTLSCSPISGHRSVSWYQQTPGQGLQFLFEYFSETQRNKGNFPGRFSGRQFSNSRSEMNVSTLELGDSALYLCASSFIAASGANVLTFGAGSRLTVL.